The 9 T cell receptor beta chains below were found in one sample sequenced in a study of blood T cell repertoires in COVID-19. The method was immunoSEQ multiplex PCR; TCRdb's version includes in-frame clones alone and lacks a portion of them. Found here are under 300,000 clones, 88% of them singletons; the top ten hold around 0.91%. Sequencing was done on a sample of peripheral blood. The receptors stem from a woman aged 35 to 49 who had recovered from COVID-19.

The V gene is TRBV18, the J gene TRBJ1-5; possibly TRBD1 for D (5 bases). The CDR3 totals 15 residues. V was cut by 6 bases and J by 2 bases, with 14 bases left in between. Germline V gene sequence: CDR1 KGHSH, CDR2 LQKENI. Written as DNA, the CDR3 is TGTGCCAGCTCCCTGGGGCCCCCGGGCAATCAGCCCCAGCATTTT. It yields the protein CASSLGPPGNQPQHF.

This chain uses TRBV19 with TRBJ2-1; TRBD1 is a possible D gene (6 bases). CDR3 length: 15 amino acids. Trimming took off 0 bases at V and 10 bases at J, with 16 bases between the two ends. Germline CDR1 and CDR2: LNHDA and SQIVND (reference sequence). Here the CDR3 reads CASSIEGGLTGEQFF. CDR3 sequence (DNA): TGTGCCAGTAGTATAGAGGGCGGCCTAACAGGGGAGCAGTTCTTC.

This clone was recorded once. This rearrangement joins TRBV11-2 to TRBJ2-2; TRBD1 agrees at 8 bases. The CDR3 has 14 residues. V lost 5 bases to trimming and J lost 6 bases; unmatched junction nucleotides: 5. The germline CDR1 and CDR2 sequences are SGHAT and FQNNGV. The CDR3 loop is CASSPATGAGELFF. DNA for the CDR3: TGTGCCAGCAGCCCAGCGACAGGGGCCGGGGAGCTGTTTTTT.

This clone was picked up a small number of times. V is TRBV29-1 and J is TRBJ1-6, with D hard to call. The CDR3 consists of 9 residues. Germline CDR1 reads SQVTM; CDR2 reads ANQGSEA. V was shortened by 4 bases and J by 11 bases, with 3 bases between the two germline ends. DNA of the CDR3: TGCAGCGTTGGGCCACCCCTCCACTTT. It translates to CSVGPPLHF.

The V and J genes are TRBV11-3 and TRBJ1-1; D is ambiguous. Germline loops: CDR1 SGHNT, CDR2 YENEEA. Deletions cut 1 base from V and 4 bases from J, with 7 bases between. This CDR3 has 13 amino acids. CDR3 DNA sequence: TGTGCCAGCAGCTTAGCGTCTCCCACTGAAGCTTTCTTT. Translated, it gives CASSLASPTEAFF.

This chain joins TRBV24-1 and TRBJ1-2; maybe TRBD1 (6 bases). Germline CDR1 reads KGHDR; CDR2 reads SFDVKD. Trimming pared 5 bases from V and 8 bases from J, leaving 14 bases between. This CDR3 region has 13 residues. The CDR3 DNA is TGTGCCACCAGTGGTTTTGGCGGGGGCGGCTACACCTTC. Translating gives CATSGFGGGGYTF.

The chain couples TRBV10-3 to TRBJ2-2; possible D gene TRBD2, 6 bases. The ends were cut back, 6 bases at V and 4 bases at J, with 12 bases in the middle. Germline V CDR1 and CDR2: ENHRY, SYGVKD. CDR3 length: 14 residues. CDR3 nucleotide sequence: TGTGCCATCAGCCAACTAGCAGCCACCGGGGAGCTGTTTTTT. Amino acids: CAISQLAATGELFF.

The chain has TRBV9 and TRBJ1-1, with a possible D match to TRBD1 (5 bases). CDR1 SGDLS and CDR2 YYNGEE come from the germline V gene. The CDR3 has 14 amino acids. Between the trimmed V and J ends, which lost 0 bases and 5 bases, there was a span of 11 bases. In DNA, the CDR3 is TGTGCCAGCAGCGTAGGGGGCGAAGGGACTGAAGCTTTCTTT. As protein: CASSVGGEGTEAFF.

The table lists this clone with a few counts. This CDR3 reads CAWRRDRGYGYTF. The DNA for the CDR3 is TGTGCCTGGAGGCGGGACAGGGGCTATGGCTACACCTTC. This chain joins TRBV30 and TRBJ1-2, with 10 bases fitting TRBD1. The length of the CDR3 is 13 residues. V lost 3 bases to trimming and J lost 4 bases; unmatched junction nucleotides: 2. The germline V gene encodes CDR1 GTSNPN and CDR2 SVGIG (reference sequence).